The TCR beta chain under discussion was sequenced for a study of blood T cell repertoires in COVID-19. Assay: immunoSEQ multiplex PCR; the TCRdb copy retains only in-frame clones and omits some. The sample carries more than 100,000 clones, around 87% recorded once. The germline V gene encodes CDR1 LNHDA and CDR2 SQIVND (reference sequence). The CDR3 is 14 residues long. J was trimmed by 7 bases and V by 4 bases; bases with no gene match: 5. The sequenced material came from peripheral blood. This chain connects TRBV19 to TRBJ2-1, with 9 nucleotides matching TRBD2. The receptor's source is a man between 50 and 59 years old with active COVID-19. CDR3 sequence: CASSSGGAENEQFF. DNA for the CDR3: TGTGCCAGTAGTAGCGGGGGGGCGGAGAATGAGCAGTTCTTC.